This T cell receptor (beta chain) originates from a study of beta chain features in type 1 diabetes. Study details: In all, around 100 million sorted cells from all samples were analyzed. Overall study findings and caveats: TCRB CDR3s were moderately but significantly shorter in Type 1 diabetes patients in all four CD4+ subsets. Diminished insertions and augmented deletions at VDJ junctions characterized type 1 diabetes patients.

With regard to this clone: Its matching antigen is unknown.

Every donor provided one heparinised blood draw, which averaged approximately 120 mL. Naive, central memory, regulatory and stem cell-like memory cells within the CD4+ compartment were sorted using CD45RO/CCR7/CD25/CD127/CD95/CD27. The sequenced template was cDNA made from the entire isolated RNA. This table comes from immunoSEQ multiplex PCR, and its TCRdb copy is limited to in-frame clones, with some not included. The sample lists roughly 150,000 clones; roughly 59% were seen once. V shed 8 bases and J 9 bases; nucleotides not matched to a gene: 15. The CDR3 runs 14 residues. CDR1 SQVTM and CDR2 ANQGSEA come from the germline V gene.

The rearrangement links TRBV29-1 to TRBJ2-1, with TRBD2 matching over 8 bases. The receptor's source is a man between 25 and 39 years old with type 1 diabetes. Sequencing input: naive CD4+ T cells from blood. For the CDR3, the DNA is TGCAGCACGGATATAGCGGGGTACTTGGGTGAGCAGTTCTTC. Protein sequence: CSTDIAGYLGEQFF.